What follows is one T cell receptor beta chain and its context. TCRdb derives one entry per CDR3 protein from the 5' RACE reads, leaving out DNA. Seen in this sample are 250,000 to 300,000 distinct CDR3 sequences; the ten most common clones hold under 0.5%. The sample originates from a study of T cells expressing NK-cell markers. This TCR was recovered from a young man in good health. Sequencing was performed on blood T cells: a sorted CD56 or NKG2C T cell subset, CD4+ or CD8+ T cells, or bulk PBMC T cells (not recorded which).

The CDR3 reads CASSPQGTMSGELFF. The V call is TRBV12-3 or TRBV12-4, the J call TRBJ2-2; TCRdb returns TRBD1, unconfirmable since there is no DNA. This CDR3 region has 15 residues.